Below are 17 T cell receptor beta chains sequenced from a single sample in a study of metastatic and nonmetastatic thyroid tumors. Via MiXCR, TCRdb re-called the PCR reads. The data show under 50,000 clones, with less than 25% seen just once and roughly 3.8% held by the top ten. Thyroid surgery was preceded by no treatment in any patient. Sequencing was carried out using blood. Every receptor here comes from a male donor with papillary thyroid cancer or a benign thyroid nodule (not recorded which). Some clones in this sample may be carry-over from other donors' samples.

This clone has more than one count but fewer than ten. The rearrangement links TRBV28 to TRBJ1-2; possible D gene TRBD1, 5 bases. The CDR3 contains 13 residues. Trimming took 3 bases from V and 8 from J, leaving 13 bases between them. The germline V gene encodes CDR1 MDHEN and CDR2 SYDVKM. The CDR3 region has the DNA TGTGCCAGCAGTTTCGGGGGGGAGCGCGGCTACACCTTC. Translation gives CASSFGGERGYTF.

In its sample, this clone was seen many times. This chain joins TRBV4-2 and TRBJ1-1, with TRBD1 as a possible D gene (5 bases). CDR1 LGHNA and CDR2 YNFKEQ come from the germline V gene. The CDR3 length is 16 residues. Between the trimmed V and J ends, which lost 3 bases and 5 bases, there was a span of 19 bases. CDR3 DNA: TGTGCCAGCAGCCAGACGGATTTCAGTGGGGGAACTGAAGCTTTCTTT. Protein product: CASSQTDFSGGTEAFF.

This clone came up many times. The V gene is TRBV2, the J gene TRBJ2-3, with TRBD1 matching 7 bases. Germline V gene lookup returns CDR1 SNHLY and CDR2 FYNNEI. J was trimmed by 2 bases and V by 6 bases; bases with no gene match: 8. CDR3 length: 15 residues. The CDR3 region is CASRNGQANTDTQYF. Here the CDR3 DNA reads TGTGCCAGCAGAAACGGACAGGCTAACACAGATACGCAGTATTTT.

As DNA, the CDR3 is TGTGCCAGCAGCCAAGTAAATACAGGGACAAGCAATCAGCCCCAGCATTTT. Protein: CASSQVNTGTSNQPQHF. J is TRBJ1-5 and V is TRBV16, with a weak D call TRBD1 (6 bases). The CDR3 totals 17 residues. Looked up from germline, CDR1 is KGHSY and CDR2 is FQNENV. Trimming pared 2 bases from V and 1 base from J, leaving 15 bases between.

The chain carries TRBV5-1 and TRBJ1-6, with 9 positions matching TRBD1. This CDR3 is built from 15 residues. Germline V gives CDR1 SGHRS, CDR2 YFSETQ. V gave up 3 bases and J gave up 5 bases; unmatched junction bases: 3. The CDR3 region has the DNA TGCGCCAGCAGCTGGGACAGGGCTAATAATTCACCCCTCCACTTT. As protein: CASSWDRANNSPLHF.

This clone was recorded at least ten times. The J gene is TRBJ2-3, the V gene TRBV18, with D possibly being TRBD1 (6 bases). This CDR3 is built from 14 residues. The germline CDR1 and CDR2 sequences are KGHSH and LQKENI. Trimming stripped 6 bases from V and 2 bases from J, with 12 bases between. CDR3 sequence (DNA): TGTGCCAGCTCCCGGGACACCAACACAGATACGCAGTATTTT. It yields the protein CASSRDTNTDTQYF.

The chain has TRBV6-2 or TRBV6-3 and TRBJ1-2, with D possibly TRBD1 on 6 matching bases. From germline, CDR1 is MNHEY and CDR2 SVGEGT. V was trimmed by 4 bases and J by 5 bases, leaving 17 bases between them. The CDR3 extends over 15 amino acids. DNA of the CDR3: TGTGCCAGCAGTTGGGGGCCCACAACTCCTTATGGCTACACCTTC. Translating it yields CASSWGPTTPYGYTF.

The rearrangement uses TRBV12-5 and TRBJ2-7, with D possibly being TRBD1 (6 bases). V lost 0 bases, J lost 2 bases, and 17 bases lay in between. Per germline, CDR1 LGHNT and CDR2 FRNRAP. CDR3 length: 17 residues. CDR3 nucleotides: TGTGCTAGTGGTTTGGTATCCGGACAGATAATAACCTACGAGCAGTACTTC. Protein sequence: CASGLVSGQIITYEQYF. The full variable domain, its missing parts supplied by reference TRBV12-5 and TRBJ2-7, is DARVTQTPRHKVTEMGQEVTMRCQPILGHNTVFWYRQTMMQGLELLAYFRNRAPLDDSGMPKDRFSAEMPDATLATLKIQPSEPRDSAVYFCASGLVSGQIITYEQYFGPGTRLTVT.

This clone was seen only a few times. This sequence joins TRBV28 and TRBJ2-7, with D perhaps assigned TRBD1 or TRBD2 (5 bases each). In germline, CDR1 is MDHEN, CDR2 SYDVKM. This CDR3 has 15 amino acids. V was pared by 3 bases and J by 3 bases, with 15 bases between. The CDR3, as DNA: TGTGCCAGCAGTTTGGTCGGGACCACGGGCTACGAGCAGTACTTC. Its protein is CASSLVGTTGYEQYF.

This clone was counted many times. V usage is TRBV5-1 and J usage is TRBJ1-1; a possible D gene is TRBD1 (6 bases). Germline assignment: CDR1 SGHRS and CDR2 YFSETQ. V was cut by 1 base and J by 9 bases, with 16 bases left in between. The CDR3 contains 14 residues. The CDR3 DNA reads TGCGCCAGCAGCTTGACGACAGGCGAACTTAAAGCTTTCTTT. This codes for CASSLTTGELKAFF. Based on the CDR3 plus reference TRBV5-1 and TRBJ1-1, the full variable domain is KAGVTQTPRYLIKTRGQQVTLSCSPISGHRSVSWYQQTPGQGLQFLFEYFSETQRNKGNFPGRFSGRQFSNSRSEMNVSTLELGDSALYLCASSLTTGELKAFFGQGTRLTVV.

This chain joins TRBV19 and TRBJ1-1, with D possibly TRBD1 on 5 matching bases. The CDR3 runs 15 residues. The germline V and J ends were trimmed by 7 bases and 4 bases, with 19 bases remaining between them. The V gene's germline CDR1 is LNHDA and CDR2 SQIVND (reference sequence). CDR3 region: CASMLGSFGGTEAFF. DNA of the CDR3: TGTGCCAGTATGTTGGGGTCCTTCGGGGGCACTGAAGCTTTCTTT.

The chain employs TRBV20-1 and TRBJ2-7; TRBD1 is a possible D gene (5 bases). The CDR3 length is 15 residues. Trimming stripped 4 bases from V and 0 bases from J, with 16 bases between. Per the germline V gene, CDR1 is DFQATT and CDR2 is SNEGSKA (reference sequence). CDR3 sequence reads: CSAIDSGGNSYEQYF. CDR3 DNA sequence: TGCAGTGCTATAGACAGTGGCGGAAACTCCTACGAGCAGTACTTC.

This clone is labeled medium-sized (0.01 to 0.1%). The gene calls are TRBV20-1 and TRBJ1-2; D unresolved. Trimming stripped 3 bases from V and 3 bases from J, with 5 bases between. Germline lookup yields CDR1 DFQATT and CDR2 SNEGSKA (reference sequence). The CDR3 is made up of 11 amino acids. The DNA for the CDR3 is TGCAGTGCTAGTTCCGACTATGGCTACACCTTC. This encodes CSASSDYGYTF.

The V gene is TRBV15, the J gene TRBJ1-1; 7 bases align to TRBD1. V shed 6 bases and J 6 bases; nucleotides not matched to a gene: 4. The CDR3 length is 12 residues. The germline gives CDR1 LNHNV, CDR2 YYDKDF (reference sequence). CDR3 sequence reads: CATRGGSAEAFF. For the CDR3, the DNA is TGTGCCACCAGAGGGGGCAGCGCTGAAGCTTTCTTT.

Many counts were recorded for this clone. The J gene is TRBJ2-1, the V gene TRBV4-1; no firm D call. Trimming removed 0 bases at V and 5 bases at J, with 11 bases between. This CDR3 contains 15 residues. Germline V lookup: CDR1 MGHRA, CDR2 YSYEKL. The CDR3 is CASSQDRRTDNEQFF. The CDR3 DNA follows: TGCGCCAGCAGCCAAGATAGAAGGACGGACAATGAGCAGTTCTTC.

V usage is TRBV28 and J usage is TRBJ1-5; 8 bases fit TRBD1. V shed 6 bases, J shed 2 bases, and the junction held 6 bases outside the gene matches. This CDR3 spans 15 amino acids. Germline V gene sequence: CDR1 MDHEN, CDR2 SYDVKM. The CDR3 DNA sequence: TGTGCCAGCAGCCAAGTACAGGGGGGCAATCAGCCCCAGCATTTT. As protein: CASSQVQGGNQPQHF.

This sequence joins TRBV6-1 and TRBJ2-1; 9 bases align to TRBD2. There are 15 residues in the CDR3. Germline V lookup: CDR1 MNHNS, CDR2 SASEGT. The ends lost 6 bases at V and 8 bases at J; junction bases unmatched: 11. The CDR3 nucleotides are TGTGCCAGCAGGCAGGCTAGCGGGATTCGGGATGAGCAGTTCTTC. This codes for CASRQASGIRDEQFF.